The source of this T cell receptor (beta chain) is a study of lymphopenia after photon versus proton radiotherapy. Using immunoSEQ multiplex PCR, the repertoire was profiled, and TCRdb retains in-frame clones only, with some absent. This table has about 4,900 clones, roughly 88% appearing once. Whole-study findings and limits: Post-nadir diversity loss with photons came from oligoclonal expansion, particularly CD8+ Temra cells.

Trimming removed 1 base from V and 9 bases from J; junction bases left unmatched: 8. This CDR3 has 15 residues. Germline CDR1 SGHTA, CDR2 FQGNSA. Concerning this clone: Its antigen is not known.

Here the sequenced sample was peripheral blood, taken from a patient treated with photon-based radiotherapy. The chain carries TRBV7-2 and TRBJ2-1; 8 bases align to TRBD2. This TCR derives from a man older than 75 with cholangiocarcinoma. The CDR3 DNA reads TGTGCCAGCAGCTTAGGGTTCCGGGGGGGCAGTGAGCAGTTCTTC. Its protein is CASSLGFRGGSEQFF.